The T cell receptor (beta chain) under discussion was sequenced for a study of T cell responses to AZD1222 COVID-19 vaccine. Study as a whole: The study pooled second doses at about 4 or about 12 weeks.

TCRdb's table, derived via immunoSEQ multiplex PCR, lists solely in-frame clones and lacks some. The table has fewer than 130,000 clones, around 90% seen once. Comment on this clone: The antigen remains undetermined. The junction departs from the called germline gene at one end, perhaps through a read error.

General study findings and limits: Elevations in Spike-specific TCR breadth and depth followed administration of two AZD1222 doses. Clonal diversity may have been underestimated in mostly white British donors.

This CDR3 comprises 14 residues. The germline V gene encodes CDR1 MNHEY and CDR2 SVGAGI. The sequences come from peripheral blood, collected on day 0 of AZD1222 vaccination. The rearrangement joins TRBV6-5 to TRBJ1-2; TRBD1 agrees at 8 bases. This TCR derives from an adult in good health. The CDR3 DNA reads as TGTGCCAGCAGTTCCGCGGGAACAGGGGGTTCCCTCGCCTTC. As protein: CASSSAGTGGSLAF.